A selection of T cell receptor beta chains follows, all from one sample in a study of blood T cells in healthy people across ages. TCRdb called the 5' RACE reads again in MiXCR, with one record for every CDR3 protein. The table has some 710,000 distinct CDR3 sequences, about 47% seen once. The sequenced sample consisted of blood. These receptors were obtained from a man of 80 years or more in good health. The CDR3 runs from the conserved cysteine through the conserved F or W. The order of the fields is D gene, V gene, clone size, J gene, CDR3 protein, CDR3 DNA. D genes are given only for firm matches. Not every row has a clone size; where given, it reads once, few, many or a size class.

-	TRBV2	-	TRBJ2-5	CASNAGSRQTQYF	TGTGCCAGCAACGCCGGGAGTAGACAGACCCAGTACTTC
-	TRBV15	-	TRBJ2-2	CATSILKGPHTGELFF	TGTGCCACCAGCATCCTTAAGGGGCCGCACACCGGGGAGCTGTTTTTT
TRBD2	TRBV7-2	few	TRBJ2-1	CASSLRLAGVSYNEQFF	TGTGCCAGCAGCTTAAGACTAGCGGGAGTCTCCTACAATGAGCAGTTCTTC
-	TRBV7-8	-	TRBJ2-2	CASSTGTSRTGELFF	TGTGCCAGCAGCACCGGGACATCTAGGACCGGGGAGCTGTTTTTT
-	TRBV2	few	TRBJ1-2	CASSDTRHSGHGYTF	TGTGCCAGCAGTGATACTAGACATTCTGGGCATGGCTACACCTTC
TRBD2	TRBV12-3/TRBV12-4	few	TRBJ2-3	CASSLQGGGSTDTQYF	TGTGCCAGCAGTTTACAGGGCGGGGGGAGCACAGATACGCAGTATTTT
-	TRBV9	-	TRBJ2-1	CASSVALVLDEQFF	TGTGCCAGCAGCGTAGCTTTGGTTTTGGATGAGCAGTTCTTC
-	TRBV20-1	few	TRBJ2-7	CSASGGRREQYF	TGCAGTGCTAGTGGGGGGAGGAGGGAGCAGTACTTC
-	TRBV20-1	few	TRBJ2-1	CSARRTYNEQFF	TGCAGTGCTAGAAGGACCTACAATGAGCAGTTCTTC
-	TRBV7-8	-	TRBJ2-1	CASSSGPGFSYNEQFF	TGTGCCAGCAGCTCCGGGCCGGGGTTTTCCTACAATGAGCAGTTCTTC
-	TRBV5-6	-	TRBJ1-2	CASSLETDLYGYTF	TGTGCCAGCAGCTTGGAGACAGATCTCTATGGCTACACCTTC
TRBD2	TRBV7-8	-	TRBJ2-3	CASSLRTSGNSINTDTQYF	TGTGCCAGCAGCTTACGGACTAGCGGCAACTCAATTAACACAGATACGCAGTATTTT
-	TRBV9	-	TRBJ2-3	CASSVRLAASTDTQYF	TGTGCCAGCAGCGTCCGGCTAGCTGCTAGCACAGATACGCAGTATTTT
-	TRBV29-1	many	TRBJ2-7	CSVETGDNYEQYF	TGCAGCGTCGAGACAGGCGACAACTACGAGCAGTACTTC
TRBD1	TRBV6-2/TRBV6-3	-	TRBJ1-2	CASSSGQGHDGYTF	TGTGCCAGCAGTTCGGGACAGGGGCACGATGGCTACACCTTC
-	TRBV6-6	-	TRBJ1-1	CASMYGTEAFF	TGTGCCAGCATGTATGGCACTGAAGCTTTCTTT
-	TRBV19	-	TRBJ2-7	CASSTTELNEQYF	TGTGCCAGTAGTACCACAGAGCTCAATGAGCAGTACTTC
TRBD2	TRBV7-2	-	TRBJ2-1	CASSVSSLLAGGEQFF	TGTGCCAGCAGCGTCTCTTCTCTCTTAGCGGGAGGAGAGCAGTTCTTC
TRBD1	TRBV6-2/TRBV6-3	-	TRBJ1-5	CASSQDREPSQPQHF	TGTGCCAGCAGCCAGGACAGGGAACCCTCTCAGCCCCAGCATTTT
-	TRBV20-1	many	TRBJ1-2	CSAREELGGYGYTF	TGCAGTGCTAGAGAGGAGCTTGGGGGATATGGCTACACCTTC
TRBD1	TRBV5-6	few	TRBJ1-1	CASSAPQGRRDTEAFF	TGTGCCAGCAGCGCGCCACAGGGGAGGCGAGACACTGAAGCTTTCTTT
TRBD1	TRBV24-1	-	TRBJ2-3	CVTSPGQGFHTQYF	TGTGTCACCAGCCCGGGACAGGGGTTTCATACGCAGTATTTT
-	TRBV6-1	-	TRBJ2-3	CASSERQLITDTQYF	TGTGCCAGCAGTGAACGACAGCTAATCACAGATACGCAGTATTTT
-	TRBV15	once	TRBJ2-7	CAASRDSAGDLYGYEQYF	TGTGCCGCCAGCAGAGATAGCGCAGGGGATTTATATGGTTACGAGCAGTACTTC
TRBD2	TRBV20-1	-	TRBJ2-7	CSGEGLADRREQYF	TGCAGTGGGGAAGGACTAGCGGACCGCCGCGAGCAGTACTTC
-	TRBV28	-	TRBJ1-4	CASSFGGEGEKLFF	TGTGCCAGCAGTTTTGGGGGGGAGGGTGAAAAACTGTTTTTT